This passage covers 32 T cell receptor beta chains from one sample sequenced in a study of shared clonotypes between healthy human individuals. This table comes from immunoSEQ multiplex PCR, and its TCRdb copy is limited to in-frame clones, with some not included. The repertoire holds 2 million to 3 million clones, with approximately 94% as singletons. The sequenced sample was naive CD4+ T cells from PBMCs. Noted subset: CD45RA+ positively selected. All receptors come from a young man in good health. Some clones in this sample may be carry-over from other donors' samples.

The rearrangement uses TRBV5-1 and TRBJ2-4; possible D gene TRBD2, 5 bases. The length of the CDR3 is 19 residues. V lost 2 bases and J lost 8, with 29 bases in between. In germline, CDR1 is SGHRS, CDR2 YFSETQ. DNA of the CDR3: TGCGCCAGCAGCTTTCCAAGGAATATTTACCAAGGGAGCGAGTACATTCAGTACTTC. It translates to CASSFPRNIYQGSEYIQYF.

The V call is TRBV4-2, the J call TRBJ2-5; D may be TRBD2 (6 bases). V lost 5 bases and J lost 1, with 17 bases in between. CDR3 length equals 16 residues. CDR1 LGHNA and CDR2 YNFKEQ come from the germline V gene. In DNA form, the CDR3 reads TGTGCCAGCAGCGTGAATCGTGGGGGAGGCCAAGAGACCCAGTACTTC. It specifies CASSVNRGGGQETQYF.

The chain recombines TRBV28 with TRBJ2-6; D is unresolved. CDR1 is MDHEN, CDR2 SYDVKM, per germline. CDR3 length: 13 residues. Trimming took 5 bases from V and 4 from J, leaving 6 bases between them. CDR3 loop: CASSKQGANVLTF. CDR3 DNA: TGTGCCAGCAGTAAACAGGGGGCCAACGTCCTGACTTTC. Full variable domain (outside the CDR3, taken from reference TRBV28 and TRBJ2-6): DVKVTQSSRYLVKRTGEKVFLECVQDMDHENMFWYRQDPGLGLRLIYFSYDVKMKEKGDIPEGYSVSREKKERFSLILESASTNQTSMYLCASSKQGANVLTFGAGSRLTVL.

This chain links TRBV5-4 with TRBJ1-4, with 7 positions matching TRBD1. Germline V gene sequence: CDR1 SGHNT, CDR2 YYREEE (reference sequence). V shed 4 bases and J 6 bases; nucleotides not matched to a gene: 12. This CDR3 is built from 16 residues. The CDR3 nucleotides read TGTGCCAGCAGCGCGTCGGCGACAGGGCGGGATGAAAAACTGTTTTTT. It codes for CASSASATGRDEKLFF.

This chain links TRBV27 with TRBJ2-7; D not certain. Germline V lookup: CDR1 MNHEY, CDR2 SMNVEV (reference sequence). The CDR3 contains 13 residues. With 10 bases removed from V and 0 bases from J, the gap between germline ends came to 13 bases. The CDR3 nucleotides are TGTGCCACCAGGAGCCTCGGCTCCTACGAGCAGTACTTC. This codes for CATRSLGSYEQYF.

The CDR3 spells CASSPSGGGEGEKLFF. DNA for the CDR3: TGTGCCAGCAGTCCTTCTGGGGGGGGCGAGGGTGAAAAACTGTTTTTT. This chain connects TRBV28 to TRBJ1-4, with D tentatively TRBD1 (6 bases). The CDR3 is 16 residues long. Per germline, CDR1 MDHEN and CDR2 SYDVKM. V was trimmed by 5 bases and J by 7 bases, leaving 20 bases between them.

V gene TRBV19 combines with J gene TRBJ2-1; 15 nucleotides agree with TRBD2. The germline V gene encodes CDR1 LNHDA and CDR2 SQIVND (reference sequence). Losses at the gene ends were 5 bases for V and 7 bases for J; bases not matched to a gene: 15. CDR3 length: 19 amino acids. CDR3 nucleotide sequence: TGTGCCAGTAGTTTACCGGGACTAGCGGGAGGAATGGGGCTTAATGAGCAGTTCTTC. This codes for CASSLPGLAGGMGLNEQFF.

V gene TRBV11-2 combines with J gene TRBJ1-1, with 8 positions matching TRBD1. V gave up 4 bases and J gave up 2 bases; unmatched junction bases: 6. The length of the CDR3 is 15 residues. Looked up from germline, CDR1 is SGHAT and CDR2 is FQNNGV. The CDR3 DNA sequence: TGTGCCAGCAGCTACACAGGGGGGGGAAACACTGAAGCTTTCTTT. It is translated as CASSYTGGGNTEAFF.

The V and J genes are TRBV28 and TRBJ1-2; TRBD1 aligns across 8 bases. V gave up 3 bases and J gave up 4 bases; unmatched junction bases: 7. The CDR3 extends over 15 amino acids. Germline V gene lookup returns CDR1 MDHEN and CDR2 SYDVKM. The CDR3 DNA follows: TGTGCCAGCAGTTTTATGGACAGGGTTTTCTATGGCTACACCTTC. Translation: CASSFMDRVFYGYTF.

The chain uses TRBV7-9 and TRBJ2-2; D may correspond to TRBD1 or TRBD2 (5 bases each). Germline V CDR1 and CDR2: SEHNR, FQNEAQ (reference sequence). This CDR3 has 16 residues. The V and J ends lost 4 bases and 6 bases respectively, with 18 bases between them. This CDR3 is CASSSGTYLVSGELFF. In DNA, the CDR3 is TGTGCCAGCAGCTCTGGGACGTATTTGGTCTCCGGGGAGCTGTTTTTT.

Only one count was recorded for this clone. The CDR3 here is CASSSRPQGVYEQYF. The CDR3, as DNA: TGTGCCAGCAGCTCCCGCCCACAGGGGGTTTACGAGCAGTACTTC. The chain carries TRBV7-6 and TRBJ2-7, with 8 bases matching TRBD1. Trimming at V came to 4 bases and at J to 4 bases, leaving 9 bases not matched to a gene. CDR3 length: 15 amino acids. Germline CDR1 SGHVS, CDR2 FNYEAQ.

The rearrangement links TRBV11-3 to TRBJ2-7, with no clear D. The CDR3 covers 13 residues. Between the trimmed V and J ends, which lost 0 bases and 8 bases, there was a span of 11 bases. The V gene's germline CDR1 is SGHNT and CDR2 YENEEA. The CDR3, as DNA: TGTGCCAGCAGCTTAGATCTCGATAGGAAGCAGTACTTC. Its protein is CASSLDLDRKQYF.

This clone was observed a single time. The chain has TRBV5-1 and TRBJ2-1; 9 bases match TRBD1. The junction had 9 bases not matched to a gene; V was cut back by 4 bases and J by 1 base. The germline CDR1 and CDR2 sequences are SGHRS and YFSETQ. The CDR3 is 17 amino acids. The CDR3 here is CASSVGQGTPSYNEQFF. The DNA for the CDR3 is TGCGCCAGCAGCGTCGGACAGGGGACACCATCCTACAATGAGCAGTTCTTC.

The chain couples TRBV7-2 to TRBJ2-1; D might be TRBD2 (5 bases). CDR1 SGHTA and CDR2 FQGNSA come from the germline V gene. V was trimmed by 0 bases and J by 0 bases, leaving 9 bases between them. This CDR3 is 16 amino acids long. The CDR3 sequence is CASSLAAVSSYNEQFF. DNA for the CDR3: TGTGCCAGCAGCTTAGCAGCGGTTAGCTCCTACAATGAGCAGTTCTTC.

Remarks on this clone: This CDR3 is also generated by other DNA sequences in the sample. The chain carries TRBV15 and TRBJ1-2, with D uncertain. The germline V and J ends were trimmed by 0 bases and 5 bases, with 4 bases remaining between them. Germline lookup yields CDR1 LNHNV and CDR2 YYDKDF (reference sequence). CDR3 length equals 12 residues. The CDR3 sequence is CATSRDLYGYTF. Written as DNA, the CDR3 is TGTGCCACCAGCAGAGATTTGTATGGCTACACCTTC.

The rearrangement links TRBV5-4 to TRBJ2-3; TRBD2 aligns across 8 bases. The CDR3 extends over 15 amino acids. V dropped 1 base and J dropped 8; count of bases not matched to a gene: 9. CDR1 SGHNT and CDR2 YYREEE come from the germline V gene (reference sequence). This CDR3 is CASSLTLADIGTQYF. The CDR3 region has the DNA TGTGCCAGCAGCTTGACACTAGCGGACATTGGTACGCAGTATTTT.

The rearrangement links TRBV7-9 to TRBJ2-7; no clear D gene. V was pared by 5 bases and J by 6 bases, with 11 bases between. The CDR3 consists of 12 residues. CDR1 SEHNR and CDR2 FQNEAQ come from the germline V gene (reference sequence). The CDR3 region is CASSHSAGEQYF. CDR3 coding DNA: TGTGCCAGCAGCCACTCGGCCGGCGAGCAGTACTTC.

V is TRBV6-6 and J is TRBJ2-7; possibly TRBD1 or TRBD2 for D (5 bases each). The V gene lost 6 bases and the J gene lost 3 bases, with 15 bases spanning the gap. Germline CDR1 reads MNHNY; CDR2 reads SVGAGI (reference sequence). The CDR3 has 14 amino acids. CDR3: CASRPPGRDYEQYF. The DNA for the CDR3 is TGTGCCAGCAGACCTCCGGGACGGGACTACGAGCAGTACTTC.

The gene calls are TRBV28 and TRBJ2-7; D is undetermined. The CDR3 covers 14 residues. The germline CDR1 and CDR2 sequences are MDHEN and SYDVKM. Trimming shortened V by 2 bases and J by 3 bases, and 11 bases separated the two germline ends. The CDR3 region is CASSLLDRLYEQYF. Here the CDR3 DNA reads TGTGCCAGCAGTTTACTGGACCGTCTCTACGAGCAGTACTTC.

V and J are TRBV6-4 and TRBJ1-1, with unresolved D. The V and J ends lost 3 bases and 5 bases respectively, with 13 bases between them. The CDR3 contains 14 residues. Germline V lookup: CDR1 MRHNA, CDR2 SNTAGT. DNA of the CDR3: TGTGCCAGCAGTGAGGGAGGCTCGAGGACTGAAGCTTTCTTT. Translation gives CASSEGGSRTEAFF.

About this clone itself: Additional DNA sequences in this sample encode the identical CDR3. This rearrangement joins TRBV7-9 to TRBJ2-7; D not resolved. Germline CDR1 is SEHNR and CDR2 is FQNEAQ (reference sequence). With 9 bases removed from V and 3 bases from J, the gap between germline ends came to 9 bases. The CDR3 loop spans 11 amino acids. For the CDR3, the DNA is TGTGCCAGTAGCCCTAACTACGAGCAGTACTTC. This translates into CASSPNYEQYF. Full variable domain (remainder filled in from reference TRBV7-9 and TRBJ2-7): DTGVSQNPRHKITKRGQNVTFRCDPISEHNRLYWYRQTLGQGPEFLTYFQNEAQLEKSRLLSDRFSAERPKGSFSTLEIQRTEQGDSAMYLCASSPNYEQYFGPGTRLTVT.

This chain connects TRBV5-6 to TRBJ1-2, with D uncertain. Between the trimmed V and J ends, which lost 0 bases and 7 bases, there was a span of 7 bases. The length of the CDR3 is 12 residues. The germline V gene has CDR1 SGHDT and CDR2 YYEEEE. The CDR3 bases are TGTGCCAGCAGCTTGGCGTCCAGTGGCTACACCTTC. This sequence encodes CASSLASSGYTF.

This clone was seen a handful of times. Other DNA sequences in the same sample also yield this CDR3. V gene TRBV5-1 combines with J gene TRBJ1-5; tentatively, D is TRBD1 (5 bases). This CDR3 spans 13 amino acids. Trimming stripped 0 bases from V and 6 bases from J, with 7 bases between. CDR1 and CDR2 (germline): SGHRS, YFSETQ. CDR3 sequence: CASSLEGAQPQHF. The CDR3 coding sequence is TGCGCCAGCAGCTTGGAAGGGGCTCAGCCCCAGCATTTT.

The chain links TRBV15 to TRBJ2-5; 10 nucleotides match TRBD1. V was pared by 0 bases and J by 4 bases, with 8 bases of the junction left unmatched. The CDR3 is made up of 17 amino acids. Germline CDR1 is LNHNV and CDR2 is YYDKDF (reference sequence). The CDR3 DNA is TGTGCCACCAGCAGAGATCTAGGACAGGGGGGAGGAGAGACCCAGTACTTC. Protein: CATSRDLGQGGGETQYF.

A single count supports this clone. Other nucleotide sequences in the sample specify the same CDR3. The chain has TRBV20-1 and TRBJ2-5, with D unclear. V was shortened by 3 bases and J by 5 bases, with 4 bases between the two germline ends. CDR3 length equals 10 residues. Looked up from germline, CDR1 is DFQATT and CDR2 is SNEGSKA (reference sequence). The CDR3 is CSASGETQYF. The CDR3 DNA reads as TGCAGTGCTAGTGGGGAGACCCAGTACTTC.

V is TRBV28 and J is TRBJ1-5; tentative D call: TRBD1 (5 bases). The CDR3 runs 16 residues. Trimming cost V 5 bases and J 3 bases, with 17 bases left between them. Germline-derived CDR1 and CDR2 are MDHEN and SYDVKM. The chain's CDR3 is CASSPRPRQLNQPQHF. The CDR3 DNA follows: TGTGCCAGCAGTCCTAGGCCGAGACAGCTCAATCAGCCCCAGCATTTT.

This chain uses TRBV19 with TRBJ2-1; D gene uncertain. The V gene lost 5 bases and the J gene lost 10 bases, with 12 bases spanning the gap. CDR1 is LNHDA, CDR2 SQIVND, per germline (reference sequence). The CDR3 runs to 12 residues. CDR3 region: CASSPTVGEQFF. In DNA form, the CDR3 reads TGTGCCAGTAGTCCAACCGTGGGGGAGCAGTTCTTC.

The chain employs TRBV6-6 and TRBJ2-7, with a possible D match to TRBD2 (6 bases). Trimming pared 1 base from V and 6 bases from J, leaving 7 bases between. Germline loops: CDR1 MNHNY, CDR2 SVGAGI (reference sequence). The CDR3 length is 12 residues. CDR3 in DNA: TGTGCCAGCAGTTACTTGGGGGGCGAGCAGTACTTC. This sequence encodes CASSYLGGEQYF.

This chain links TRBV30 with TRBJ2-7; 10 bases are shared with TRBD1. CDR1 is GTSNPN, CDR2 SVGIG, per germline (reference sequence). The CDR3 totals 13 residues. V was pared by 4 bases and J by 10 bases, with 10 bases of the junction left unmatched. The CDR3 protein is CAWTGTGVPRQYF. CDR3 sequence (DNA): TGTGCCTGGACCGGGACAGGGGTGCCGCGCCAGTACTTC. The full variable domain, completed using reference TRBV30 and TRBJ2-7, is SQTIHQWPATLVQPVGSPLSLECTVEGTSNPNLYWYRQAAGRGLQLLFYSVGIGQISSEVPQNLSASRPQDRQFILSSKKLLLSDSGFYLCAWTGTGVPRQYFGPGTRLTVT.

J is TRBJ2-2 and V is TRBV5-1; either TRBD1 or TRBD2 may fit D (6 bases each). Germline CDR1 and CDR2: SGHRS and YFSETQ. The ends were cut back, 4 bases at V and 7 bases at J, with 17 bases in the middle. This CDR3 spans 15 amino acids. The CDR3, as DNA: TGCGCCAGCAGCGCCCAAGGGGGGTCCATCGGGGAGCTGTTTTTT. Translated, it gives CASSAQGGSIGELFF.

V and J are TRBV5-1 and TRBJ2-2; the match to TRBD2 covers 9 bases. Germline V CDR1 and CDR2: SGHRS, YFSETQ. The CDR3 loop spans 16 amino acids. Unmatched junction bases numbered 17, after V lost 7 bases and J lost 10 bases. The CDR3 loop is CASHTGGRGGAEELFF. In DNA form, the CDR3 reads TGCGCCAGCCACACCGGCGGGAGGGGTGGTGCAGAGGAGCTGTTTTTT.

This chain uses TRBV10-3 with TRBJ2-7, with TRBD2 matching 11 bases. The CDR3 extends over 15 amino acids. Looked up from germline, CDR1 is ENHRY and CDR2 is SYGVKD. Trimming took 3 bases from V and 4 from J; bases not matched to a gene: 5. The CDR3 sequence is CAISDLTSGIYEQYF. CDR3 DNA: TGTGCCATCAGTGATTTGACTAGCGGGATATACGAGCAGTACTTC.